This entry concerns a single T cell receptor beta chain. Its antigen remains unknown. The PCR was carried out with 60 Vbeta primers and 13 Jbeta primers. The assay was immunoSEQ multiplex PCR, and TCRdb's table has in-frame clones only and misses some. The data show over 80,000 clones, 65% to 80% seen once. The CDR3 has 16 residues. CDR1 and CDR2 from the germline V gene are LNHDA and SQIVND (reference sequence). With 1 base removed from V and 0 bases from J, the gap between germline ends came to 9 bases. The data were taken from a study of cytomegalovirus exposure and HLA in healthy donors. Study overall: Sequencing of roughly 180 million T cells in an earlier analysis found some 100 million unique TCR beta sequences.

Regarding the study as a whole: About 87% or about 30% of the time was how often most TCR beta V segments were productive, according to an earlier analysis. In a later analysis, common viral pathogens appeared linked to several of the most significant clusters. Cytomegalovirus-associated TCR beta chains were listed, numbering 150 to 200.

This sequence was found in a middle-aged man in good health and CMV-seronegative. The sample comprised PBMCs. V is TRBV19 and J is TRBJ1-4, with a tentative D call TRBD1 (5 bases). CDR3 loop: CASSIAGTTTNEKLFF. In DNA form, the CDR3 reads TGTGCCAGTAGTATAGCGGGGACTACAACTAATGAAAAACTGTTTTTT.